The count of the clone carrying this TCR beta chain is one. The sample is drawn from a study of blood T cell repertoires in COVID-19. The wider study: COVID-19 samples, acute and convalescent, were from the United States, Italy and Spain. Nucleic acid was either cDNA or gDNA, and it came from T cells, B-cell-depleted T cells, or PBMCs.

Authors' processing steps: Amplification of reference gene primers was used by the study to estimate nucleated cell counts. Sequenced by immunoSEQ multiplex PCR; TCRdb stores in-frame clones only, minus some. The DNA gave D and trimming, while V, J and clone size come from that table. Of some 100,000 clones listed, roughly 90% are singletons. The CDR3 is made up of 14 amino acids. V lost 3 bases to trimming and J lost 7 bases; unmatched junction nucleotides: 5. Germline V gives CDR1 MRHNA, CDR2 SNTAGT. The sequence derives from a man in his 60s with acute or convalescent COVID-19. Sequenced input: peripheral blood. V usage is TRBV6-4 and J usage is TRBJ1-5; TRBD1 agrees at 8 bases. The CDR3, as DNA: TGTGCCAGCAGTGAAACAGGGGGAGGCCAGCCCCAGCATTTT. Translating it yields CASSETGGGQPQHF.